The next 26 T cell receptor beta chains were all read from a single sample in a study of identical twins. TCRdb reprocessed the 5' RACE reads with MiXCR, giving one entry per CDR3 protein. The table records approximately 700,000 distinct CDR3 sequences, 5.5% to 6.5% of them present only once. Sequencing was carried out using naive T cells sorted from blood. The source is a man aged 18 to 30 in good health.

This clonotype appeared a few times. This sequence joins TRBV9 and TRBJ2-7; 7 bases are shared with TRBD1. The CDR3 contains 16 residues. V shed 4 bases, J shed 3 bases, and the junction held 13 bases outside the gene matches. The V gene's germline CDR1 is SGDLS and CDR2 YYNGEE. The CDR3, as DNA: TGTGCCAGCAGCCCTCGAGGGGACAGTGGGAGCTACGAGCAGTACTTC. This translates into CASSPRGDSGSYEQYF.

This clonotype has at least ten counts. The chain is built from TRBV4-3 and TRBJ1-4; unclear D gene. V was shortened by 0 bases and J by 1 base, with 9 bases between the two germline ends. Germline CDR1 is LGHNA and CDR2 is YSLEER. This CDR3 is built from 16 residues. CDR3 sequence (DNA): TGCGCCAGCAGCCAAGATTCGACACTAACTAATGAAAAACTGTTTTTT. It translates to CASSQDSTLTNEKLFF.

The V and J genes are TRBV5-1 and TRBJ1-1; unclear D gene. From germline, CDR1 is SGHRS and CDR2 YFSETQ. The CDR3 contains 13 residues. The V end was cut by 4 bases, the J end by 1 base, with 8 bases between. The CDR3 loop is CASSHGENTEAFF. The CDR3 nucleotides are TGCGCCAGCAGCCATGGAGAGAACACTGAAGCTTTCTTT.

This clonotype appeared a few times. CDR3 residues: CASSQDNYGYTF. Written as DNA, the CDR3 is TGTGCCAGCAGCCAGGATAACTATGGCTACACCTTC. The chain employs TRBV3-1 and TRBJ1-2; D is ambiguous. CDR3 length equals 12 residues. The germline V gene encodes CDR1 LGHDT and CDR2 YNNKEL (reference sequence). V lost 3 bases and J lost 1, with 3 bases in between.

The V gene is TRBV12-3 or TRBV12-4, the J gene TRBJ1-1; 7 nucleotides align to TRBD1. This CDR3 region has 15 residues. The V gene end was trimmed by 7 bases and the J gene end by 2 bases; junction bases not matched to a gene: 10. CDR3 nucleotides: TGTGCCAGCACCCCCACCGGGACAGCCAACACTGAAGCTTTCTTT. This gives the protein CASTPTGTANTEAFF.

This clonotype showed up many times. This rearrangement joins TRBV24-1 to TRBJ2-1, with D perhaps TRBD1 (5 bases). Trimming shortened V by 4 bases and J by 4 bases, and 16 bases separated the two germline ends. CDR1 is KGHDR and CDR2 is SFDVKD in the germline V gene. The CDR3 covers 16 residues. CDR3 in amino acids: CATSDPGSPGYNEQFF. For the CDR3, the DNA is TGTGCCACCAGTGACCCAGGGTCACCGGGTTACAATGAGCAGTTCTTC.

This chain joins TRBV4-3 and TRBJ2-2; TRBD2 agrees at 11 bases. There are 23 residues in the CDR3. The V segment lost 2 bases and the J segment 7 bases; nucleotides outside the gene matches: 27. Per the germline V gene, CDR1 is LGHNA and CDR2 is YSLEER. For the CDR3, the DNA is TGCGCCAGCAGCCAAAGATTCGGGACTAGCGGCCAACTGGGGCCACTTACCGTCGGGGAGCTGTTTTTT. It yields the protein CASSQRFGTSGQLGPLTVGELFF.

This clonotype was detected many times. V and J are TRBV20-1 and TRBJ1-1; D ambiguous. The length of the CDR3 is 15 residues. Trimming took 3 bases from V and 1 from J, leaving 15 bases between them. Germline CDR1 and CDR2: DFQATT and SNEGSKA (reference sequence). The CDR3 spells CSASPDWAANTEAFF. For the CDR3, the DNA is TGCAGTGCTAGCCCGGATTGGGCAGCGAACACTGAAGCTTTCTTT.

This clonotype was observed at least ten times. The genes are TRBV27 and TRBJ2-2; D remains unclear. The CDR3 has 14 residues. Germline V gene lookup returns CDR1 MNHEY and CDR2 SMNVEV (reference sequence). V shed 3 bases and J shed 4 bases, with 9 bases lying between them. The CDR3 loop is CASSFGLGTGELFF. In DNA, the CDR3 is TGTGCCAGCAGTTTCGGCCTAGGCACCGGGGAGCTGTTTTTT.

CDR3 nucleotide sequence: TGTGCTAGTGGGGGGACACAGGGAAACACTGAAGCTTTCTTT. Amino acid sequence: CASGGTQGNTEAFF. V usage is TRBV12-5 and J usage is TRBJ1-1; tentatively, D is TRBD1 (6 bases). Trimming stripped 6 bases from V and 2 bases from J, with 13 bases between. This CDR3 spans 14 amino acids. The germline CDR1 and CDR2 sequences are LGHNT and FRNRAP.

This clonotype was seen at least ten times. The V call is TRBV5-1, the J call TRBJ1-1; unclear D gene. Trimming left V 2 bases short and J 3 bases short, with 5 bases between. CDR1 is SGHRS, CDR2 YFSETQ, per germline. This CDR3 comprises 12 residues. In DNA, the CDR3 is TGCGCCAGCAGCTTTGGGTACACTGAAGCTTTCTTT. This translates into CASSFGYTEAFF.

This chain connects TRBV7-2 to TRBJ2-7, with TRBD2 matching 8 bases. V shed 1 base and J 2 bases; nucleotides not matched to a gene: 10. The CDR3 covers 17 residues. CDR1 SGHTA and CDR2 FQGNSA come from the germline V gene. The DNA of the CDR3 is TGTGCCAGCAGCTTAGGGCGGGAGGTATCAATTACCTACGAGCAGTACTTC. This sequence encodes CASSLGREVSITYEQYF.

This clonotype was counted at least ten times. In DNA form, the CDR3 reads TGTGCCAGCAGCTTACAGGACAGCTACGGGACAGATACGCAGTATTTT. Encoded protein: CASSLQDSYGTDTQYF. The chain is built from TRBV7-2 and TRBJ2-3; TRBD1 might be the D (6 bases). From germline, CDR1 is SGHTA and CDR2 FQGNSA. The CDR3 loop spans 16 amino acids. The V gene lost 2 bases and the J gene lost 3 bases, with 15 bases spanning the gap.

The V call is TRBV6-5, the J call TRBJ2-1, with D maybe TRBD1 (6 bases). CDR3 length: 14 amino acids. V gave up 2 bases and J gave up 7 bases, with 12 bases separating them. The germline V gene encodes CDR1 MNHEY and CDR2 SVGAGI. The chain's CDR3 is CASSYETGENEQFF. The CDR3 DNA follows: TGTGCCAGCAGTTACGAGACAGGCGAAAATGAGCAGTTCTTC.

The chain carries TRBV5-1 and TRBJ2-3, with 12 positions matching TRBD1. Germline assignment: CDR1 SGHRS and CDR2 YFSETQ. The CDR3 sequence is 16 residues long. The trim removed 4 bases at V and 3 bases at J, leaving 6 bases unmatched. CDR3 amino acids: CASSPRGQGATDTQYF. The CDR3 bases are TGCGCCAGCAGCCCCCGGGGACAGGGGGCTACAGATACGCAGTATTTT.

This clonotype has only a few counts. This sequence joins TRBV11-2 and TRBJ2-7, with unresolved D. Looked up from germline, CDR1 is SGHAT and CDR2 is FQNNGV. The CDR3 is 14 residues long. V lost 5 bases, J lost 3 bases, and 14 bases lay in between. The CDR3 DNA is TGTGCCAGCAGCCCGGTCAGCAATTTCTACGAGCAGTACTTC. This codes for CASSPVSNFYEQYF.

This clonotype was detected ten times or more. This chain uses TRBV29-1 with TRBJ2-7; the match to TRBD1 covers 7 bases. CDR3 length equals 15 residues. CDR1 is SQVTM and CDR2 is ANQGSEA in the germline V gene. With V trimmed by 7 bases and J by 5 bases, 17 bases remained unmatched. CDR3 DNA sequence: TGCAGCGCCAAATCGACGGGGACAGACAGCCACGAGCAGTACTTC. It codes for CSAKSTGTDSHEQYF.

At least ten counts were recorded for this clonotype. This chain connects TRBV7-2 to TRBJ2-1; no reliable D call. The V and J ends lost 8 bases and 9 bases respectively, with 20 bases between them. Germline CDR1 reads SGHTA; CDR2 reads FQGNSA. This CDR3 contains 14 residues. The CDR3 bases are TGTGCCAGCGCTCGTTACCTTTTAGCTGGTGAGCAGTTCTTC. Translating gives CASARYLLAGEQFF.

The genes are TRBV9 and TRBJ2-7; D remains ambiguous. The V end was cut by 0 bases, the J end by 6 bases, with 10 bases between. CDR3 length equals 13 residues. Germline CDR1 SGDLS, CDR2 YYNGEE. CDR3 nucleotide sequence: TGTGCCAGCAGCGTAGCGGCCGGTAGCGAGCAGTACTTC. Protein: CASSVAAGSEQYF.

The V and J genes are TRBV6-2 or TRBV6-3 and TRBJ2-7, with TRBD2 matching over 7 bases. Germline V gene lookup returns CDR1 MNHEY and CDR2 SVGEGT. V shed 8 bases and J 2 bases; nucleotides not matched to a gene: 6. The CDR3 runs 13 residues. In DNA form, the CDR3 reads TGTGCCAGCTTCGGGACTACAACCTACGAGCAGTACTTC. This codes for CASFGTTTYEQYF.

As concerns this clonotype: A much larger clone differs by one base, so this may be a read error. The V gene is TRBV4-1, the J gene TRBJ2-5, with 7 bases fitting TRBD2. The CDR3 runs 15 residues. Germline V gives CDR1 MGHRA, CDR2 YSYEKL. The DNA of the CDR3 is TGCGCCAGCAGCCAAGAAGCGGGATACGGGGAGAACCAGTACTTC. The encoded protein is CASSQEAGYGENQYF.

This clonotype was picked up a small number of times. CDR3 DNA sequence: TGCAGCGTTGAAGAGTCGGGTGGGAGGCCTAATGAAAAACTGTTTTTT. The encoded protein is CSVEESGGRPNEKLFF. The rearrangement links TRBV29-1 to TRBJ1-4; D not resolved. The CDR3 contains 16 residues. Trimming removed 0 bases from V and 3 bases from J, with 14 bases in between. Germline assignment: CDR1 SQVTM and CDR2 ANQGSEA.

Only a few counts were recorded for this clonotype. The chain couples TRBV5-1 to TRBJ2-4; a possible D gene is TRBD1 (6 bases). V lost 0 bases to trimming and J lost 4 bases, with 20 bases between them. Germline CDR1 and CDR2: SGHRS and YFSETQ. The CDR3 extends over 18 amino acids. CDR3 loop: CASSLDQLSGQSKNIQYF. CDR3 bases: TGCGCCAGCAGCTTGGATCAACTCTCGGGACAATCAAAAAACATTCAGTACTTC. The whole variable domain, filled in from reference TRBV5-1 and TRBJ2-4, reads KAGVTQTPRYLIKTRGQQVTLSCSPISGHRSVSWYQQTPGQGLQFLFEYFSETQRNKGNFPGRFSGRQFSNSRSEMNVSTLELGDSALYLCASSLDQLSGQSKNIQYFGAGTRLSVL.

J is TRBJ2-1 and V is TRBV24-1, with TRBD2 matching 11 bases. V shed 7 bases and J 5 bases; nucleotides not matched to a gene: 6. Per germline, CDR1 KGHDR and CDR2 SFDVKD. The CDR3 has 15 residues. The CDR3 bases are TGTGCCACCAGCACTAGCGGGAGTGATGACAATGAGCAGTTCTTC. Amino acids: CATSTSGSDDNEQFF.

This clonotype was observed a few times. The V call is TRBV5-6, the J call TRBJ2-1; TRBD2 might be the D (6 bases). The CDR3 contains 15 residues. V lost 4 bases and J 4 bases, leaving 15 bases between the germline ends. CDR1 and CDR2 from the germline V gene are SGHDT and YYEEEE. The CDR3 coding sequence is TGTGCCAGCAGCAAGGCGGGACTCACGTACAATGAGCAGTTCTTC. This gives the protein CASSKAGLTYNEQFF. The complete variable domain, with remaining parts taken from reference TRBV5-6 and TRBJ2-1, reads DAGVTQSPTHLIKTRGQQVTLRCSPKSGHDTVSWYQQALGQGPQFIFQYYEEEERQRGNFPDRFSGHQFPNYSSELNVNALLLGDSALYLCASSKAGLTYNEQFFGPGTRLTVL.

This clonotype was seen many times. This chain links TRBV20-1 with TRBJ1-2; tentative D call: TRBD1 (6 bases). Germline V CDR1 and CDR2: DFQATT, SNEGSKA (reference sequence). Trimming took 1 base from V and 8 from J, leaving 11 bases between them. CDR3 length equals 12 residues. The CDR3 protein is CSARGTDRGYTF. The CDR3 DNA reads TGCAGTGCTAGAGGGACAGATCGAGGCTACACCTTC.